These 16 T cell receptor beta chains originate from one sample sequenced in a study of early T cells in non-severe SARS-CoV-2 infection. One entry per CDR3 protein results from TCRdb running MiXCR on the 5' RACE reads. The sample yields tens of thousands of distinct CDR3 sequences, around 6% seen once. Sequencing was performed on whole blood. The receptors originated from an adult who was a healthcare worker with PCR-confirmed SARS-CoV-2 infection or an uninfected control (not recorded which).

This clonotype was observed a few times. The chain joins TRBV12-3 or TRBV12-4 to TRBJ2-1; 7 bases line up with TRBD2. V lost 7 bases, J lost 0 bases, and 12 bases stayed unmatched. The CDR3 consists of 17 residues. The CDR3 region has the DNA TGTGCCAGCACACTAGGGCTAGCGGTTAACTCCTACAATGAGCAGTTCTTC. Protein product: CASTLGLAVNSYNEQFF.

In this sample, this clonotype turned up many times. The chain recombines TRBV10-2 with TRBJ2-5; the D call may be TRBD1 or TRBD2 (5 bases each). CDR1 WSHSY and CDR2 SAAADI come from the germline V gene. V was cut by 6 bases and J by 0 bases, with 8 bases left in between. CDR3 length: 13 amino acids. The CDR3 nucleotides are TGCGCCAGCAGGGAGGACAACCAAGAGACCCAGTACTTC. Protein: CASREDNQETQYF.

V is TRBV28 and J is TRBJ1-1; D uncertain. Trimming pared 4 bases from V and 1 base from J, leaving 1 base between. CDR3 size: 11 residues. The V gene's germline CDR1 is MDHEN and CDR2 SYDVKM. Here the CDR3 DNA reads TGTGCCAGCAGTTGGAACACTGAAGCTTTCTTT. It translates to CASSWNTEAFF.

The V call is TRBV27, the J call TRBJ2-1, with 10 bases identical to TRBD2. From germline, CDR1 is MNHEY and CDR2 SMNVEV (reference sequence). Germline trimming cut 6 bases from V and 12 bases from J; bases unmatched to any gene: 14. This CDR3 spans 15 amino acids. CDR3 in amino acids: CASSLSGRIGRRQFF. CDR3 bases: TGTGCCAGCAGCCTTAGCGGGAGGATTGGGAGAAGGCAGTTCTTC.

The CDR3 DNA reads as TGTGCCACCAGTGGGGAGGCCCAAGATACGCAGTATTTT. Its protein product is CATSGEAQDTQYF. The chain joins TRBV24-1 to TRBJ2-3; TRBD2 is a possible D gene (6 bases). This CDR3 is built from 13 residues. Deletions cut 5 bases from V and 5 bases from J, with 10 bases between. Germline CDR1 KGHDR, CDR2 SFDVKD.

This clonotype has a count of ten or more. This chain joins TRBV20-1 and TRBJ2-1; 16 nucleotides match TRBD2. V shed 3 bases and J 9 bases; nucleotides not matched to a gene: 5. In germline, CDR1 is DFQATT, CDR2 SNEGSKA (reference sequence). The CDR3 consists of 15 residues. CDR3 amino acids: CSASGTSGRATEQFF. In DNA form, the CDR3 reads TGCAGTGCTAGCGGGACTAGCGGGAGGGCCACTGAGCAGTTCTTC.

This clonotype has a handful of counts. The chain carries TRBV28 and TRBJ1-2; 8 bases are shared with TRBD1. The V gene end was trimmed by 3 bases and the J gene end by 6 bases; junction bases not matched to a gene: 6. This CDR3 has 14 amino acids. Germline V gene data show CDR1 as MDHEN and CDR2 as SYDVKM. CDR3 sequence: CASSLDRVRNGYTF. CDR3 sequence (DNA): TGTGCCAGCAGTTTGGACAGGGTTAGGAATGGCTACACCTTC.

There are many counts of this clonotype. The gene calls are TRBV6-5 and TRBJ2-7; 9 bases match TRBD2. CDR3 length: 15 amino acids. Trimming cost V 2 bases and J 2 bases; bases outside gene matches: 4. Germline V gene lookup returns CDR1 MNHEY and CDR2 SVGAGI. The CDR3: CASSYSLAGAYEQYF. The CDR3 nucleotides are TGTGCCAGCAGTTACAGCTTAGCGGGGGCCTACGAGCAGTACTTC.

This clonotype was seen at least ten times. This chain links TRBV12-3 or TRBV12-4 with TRBJ2-3; a possible D gene is TRBD2 (6 bases). The CDR3 covers 14 residues. The V gene lost 6 bases and the J gene lost 1 base, with 11 bases spanning the gap. The DNA for the CDR3 is TGTGCCAGCAGAGGTGGGGAGGGCACAGATACGCAGTATTTT. Protein: CASRGGEGTDTQYF.

This clonotype occurred many times. The J gene is TRBJ2-1, the V gene TRBV20-1, with TRBD2 matching over 10 bases. V was clipped by 0 bases and J by 6 bases; unmatched bases: 11. This CDR3 comprises 17 residues. Germline CDR1 reads DFQATT; CDR2 reads SNEGSKA (reference sequence). CDR3 sequence (DNA): TGCAGTGCTAGAGATAGGCGCGGACTAGCGGCCATCAATGAGCAGTTCTTC. Residues: CSARDRRGLAAINEQFF.

V gene TRBV12-3 or TRBV12-4 combines with J gene TRBJ2-1; TRBD1 matches 7 bases. Losses at the gene ends were 5 bases for V and 4 bases for J; bases not matched to a gene: 5. The CDR3 has 14 residues. CDR3 residues: CASSGTDLYNEQFF. The CDR3 coding sequence is TGTGCCAGCAGTGGGACAGATCTATACAATGAGCAGTTCTTC.

Many counts were recorded for this clonotype. The chain uses TRBV11-2 and TRBJ2-5; 10 bases fit TRBD1. Germline lookup yields CDR1 SGHAT and CDR2 FQNNGV. V was pared by 2 bases and J by 0 bases, with 15 bases of the junction left unmatched. The CDR3 loop spans 20 amino acids. CDR3 amino acids: CASSLRPPGTGAMYQETQYF. DNA for the CDR3: TGTGCCAGCAGCTTAAGACCCCCCGGGACAGGGGCGATGTACCAAGAGACCCAGTACTTC.

In this sample, this clonotype turned up many times. This rearrangement joins TRBV28 to TRBJ2-4, with D possibly TRBD2 on 5 matching bases. The CDR3 contains 13 residues. Germline V CDR1 and CDR2: MDHEN, SYDVKM. With 1 base removed from V and 11 bases from J, the gap between germline ends came to 12 bases. The CDR3 nucleotides read TGTGCCAGCAGTTTATCGCCAGGCGGGCTTCAGTACTTC. Amino acids: CASSLSPGGLQYF.

This clonotype was observed a handful of times. This chain uses TRBV12-3 or TRBV12-4 with TRBJ2-7, with TRBD2 matching over 7 bases. CDR3 length: 14 amino acids. The J segment lost 2 bases and the V segment lost 6 bases, leaving 7 bases of the junction unmatched. This chain's CDR3 is CASRGESGTYEQYF. CDR3 DNA: TGTGCCAGCAGGGGGGAGAGCGGGACCTACGAGCAGTACTTC.

This clonotype was detected ten times or more. The rearrangement links TRBV5-1 to TRBJ2-7; D call uncertain. Deletions cut 3 bases from V and 2 bases from J, with 12 bases between. The germline CDR1 and CDR2 sequences are SGHRS and YFSETQ. This CDR3 comprises 14 residues. For the CDR3, the DNA is TGCGCCAGCAGCTCAACGACGGCCGCCTACGAGCAGTACTTC. Amino acids: CASSSTTAAYEQYF.

A few counts support this clonotype. The rearrangement uses TRBV28 and TRBJ1-5; TRBD1 agrees at 7 bases. This CDR3 contains 13 residues. The ends lost 6 bases at V and 3 bases at J; junction bases unmatched: 2. CDR1 is MDHEN, CDR2 SYDVKM, per germline. CDR3 residues: CASRGTANQPQHF. The CDR3 nucleotides are TGTGCCAGCAGGGGGACAGCCAATCAGCCCCAGCATTTT.